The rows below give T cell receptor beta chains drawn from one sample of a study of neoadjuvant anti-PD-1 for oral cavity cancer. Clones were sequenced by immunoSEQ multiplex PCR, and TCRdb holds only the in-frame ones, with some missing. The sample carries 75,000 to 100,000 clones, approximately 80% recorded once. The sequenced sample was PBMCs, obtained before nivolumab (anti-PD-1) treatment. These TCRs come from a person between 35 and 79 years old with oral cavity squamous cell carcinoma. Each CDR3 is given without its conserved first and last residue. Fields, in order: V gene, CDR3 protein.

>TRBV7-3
ASSPGPGRSYEQY
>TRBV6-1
ASSEGWGEQF
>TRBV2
ASSGPSGITGELF
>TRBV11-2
ASSFSGPSGNTGELF
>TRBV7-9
ASSPKGSGQETQY
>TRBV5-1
ASSSPGVADPYNEQF
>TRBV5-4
ASSFGLGQGAADTQY
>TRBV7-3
ASSLTGVLADNEQF
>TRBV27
ASSLDTYQPQH
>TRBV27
ASRGTGLYEQY
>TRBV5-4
ASSLDADTQY
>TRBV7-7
ASSLDLKDEQY
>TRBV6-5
ASSYGQGFKNIQY
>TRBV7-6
ASSGTGLYEQY
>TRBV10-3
AISGDGLGEQY
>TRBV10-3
AIRAGQGGDTIY
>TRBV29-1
SVAGGLTDTQY
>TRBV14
ASRNAQNTGELF
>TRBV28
ASLGSGTGDGQPQH
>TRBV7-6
ASSLAPNQPQH
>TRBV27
ASSYRFNEQF
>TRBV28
ASSLAGWGREETQY
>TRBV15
ATSRSVPETQY
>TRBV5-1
ASSLGAGGGTGELF
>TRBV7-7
ASSYPYGDRGETEAF
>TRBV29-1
SVDRQGGETQY
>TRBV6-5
ASKQTGGSTEAF
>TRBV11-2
ASSLSTQGKAGELF
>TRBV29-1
SVELASGPDEQY
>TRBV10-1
ANPGPRETQY
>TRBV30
ASTGQGGQPQH
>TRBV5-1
ASSLGGTSTDTQY
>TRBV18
ASSPGQGINIQY
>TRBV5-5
ASSLEEGGLGQPQH
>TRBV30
AWARTGQQPQH
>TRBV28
ASSNVVSNQPQH